This T cell receptor beta chain was observed in a study of T cells in Graves' hyperthyroidism and ophthalmopathy. Study overall: The authors collected peripheral blood at initial diagnosis, before any treatment.

Trimming took off 2 bases at V and 1 base at J, with 9 bases between the two ends. The CDR3 covers 15 residues. The germline V gene encodes CDR1 LNHDA and CDR2 SQIVND (reference sequence). Newly diagnosed patients aged 18 to 65 had hyperthyroidism of under 2 months' duration. Exclusion criteria comprised uncontrolled infection, other autoimmune disease, pregnancy or lactation. Amplification of TCR beta CDR3 regions was performed using RNA transcripts as template. Researchers ran a first-round RT-PCR on the TCR CDR3 using the HTBI primer set. MiXCR was run by TCRdb on the multiplex PCR reads, yielding one entry per CDR3 protein. The sample consists of some 600,000 distinct CDR3 sequences, approximately 13% of them appearing once.

The chain uses TRBV19 and TRBJ1-3; TRBD1 is a possible D gene (6 bases). The sequenced sample was blood. This sequence originates from a woman in her 30s with Graves' hyperthyroidism that later progressed to Graves' ophthalmopathy. The CDR3 nucleotides read TGTGCCAGTAGTATACAAGGGGGGTCTGGAAACACCATATATTTT. Its protein is CASSIQGGSGNTIYF.